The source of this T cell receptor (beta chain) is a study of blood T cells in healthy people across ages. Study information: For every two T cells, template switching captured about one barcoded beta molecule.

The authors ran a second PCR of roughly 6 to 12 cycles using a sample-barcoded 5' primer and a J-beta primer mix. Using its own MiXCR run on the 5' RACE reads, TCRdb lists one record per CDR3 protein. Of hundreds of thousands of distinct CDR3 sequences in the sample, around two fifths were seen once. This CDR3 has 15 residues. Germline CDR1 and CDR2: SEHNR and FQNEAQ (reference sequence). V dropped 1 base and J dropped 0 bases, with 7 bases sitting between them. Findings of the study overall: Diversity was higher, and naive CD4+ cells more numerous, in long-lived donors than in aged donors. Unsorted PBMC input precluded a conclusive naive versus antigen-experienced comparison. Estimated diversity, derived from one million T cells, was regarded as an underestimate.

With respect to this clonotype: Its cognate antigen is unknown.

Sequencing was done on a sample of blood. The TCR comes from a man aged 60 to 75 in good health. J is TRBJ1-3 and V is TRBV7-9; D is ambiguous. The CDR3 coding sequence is TGTGCCAGCAGCTTAGGGACCAGCTCTGGAAACACCATATATTTT. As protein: CASSLGTSSGNTIYF.